The 26 T cell receptor beta chains listed next were all sequenced from one sample in a study of identical twins. TCRdb re-called the 5' RACE reads through MiXCR, storing one row per CDR3 protein. The data contain about 530,000 distinct CDR3 sequences, roughly 15% of them singletons. The same specimen was also included in a second study, on yellow fever vaccine responses in identical twins.

The sample consisted of CD4+ T cells sorted from blood. Receptors originate from a woman between 18 and 29 years old in good health.

V gene TRBV3-1 combines with J gene TRBJ2-7; tentatively, D is TRBD1 (8 bases). CDR3 size: 13 residues. Germline lookup yields CDR1 LGHDT and CDR2 YNNKEL (reference sequence). Trimming stripped 6 bases from V and 7 bases from J, with 16 bases between. CDR3 loop: CASSQQGGVEQYV. CDR3 nucleotide sequence: TGTGCCAGCAGTCAACAGGGGGGGGTTGAGCAGTACGTC.

The V and J genes are TRBV10-1 and TRBJ2-3; 10 bases fit TRBD2. The CDR3 has 18 amino acids. J gave up 0 bases and V 5 bases, and 11 bases lay outside the gene matches. CDR1 and CDR2 from the germline V gene are WNHNN and SYGVQD (reference sequence). CDR3 protein: CASSPVQLAGLSTDTQYF. In nucleotides, the CDR3 is TGCGCCAGCAGTCCAGTACAACTAGCGGGGCTAAGCACAGATACGCAGTATTTT.

This clonotype was picked up a small number of times. This sequence joins TRBV24-1 and TRBJ2-5; 7 bases align to TRBD1. Looked up from germline, CDR1 is KGHDR and CDR2 is SFDVKD. The CDR3 is made up of 15 amino acids. The ends lost 4 bases at V and 5 bases at J; junction bases unmatched: 9. The CDR3, as DNA: TGTGCCACCAGTGACCCCGGGACAGTTCAGGAGACCCAGTACTTC. The encoded protein is CATSDPGTVQETQYF.

This sequence joins TRBV5-4 and TRBJ1-2; D is unresolved. Per germline, CDR1 SGHNT and CDR2 YYREEE (reference sequence). The CDR3 covers 14 residues. V lost 2 bases and J lost 6, with 14 bases in between. This chain's CDR3 is CASSFRQVLDGYTF. Written as DNA, the CDR3 is TGTGCCAGCAGCTTCAGGCAGGTTCTAGATGGCTACACCTTC.

The V gene is TRBV20-1, the J gene TRBJ2-7; 12 bases align to TRBD2. V lost 3 bases and J lost 7; bases outside the gene matches: 7. The CDR3 length is 14 residues. CDR1 and CDR2 from the germline V gene are DFQATT and SNEGSKA (reference sequence). CDR3 protein: CSARGLAGGGEQYF. The CDR3, as DNA: TGCAGTGCTAGGGGACTAGCGGGTGGTGGGGAGCAGTACTTC.

The chain has TRBV9 and TRBJ1-6; D possibly corresponds to TRBD1 (6 bases). CDR1 and CDR2 from the germline V gene are SGDLS and YYNGEE. Trimming took 1 base from V and 8 from J, leaving 10 bases between them. The CDR3 covers 14 residues. The CDR3 reads CASSVSAGDSPLHF. CDR3 DNA: TGTGCCAGCAGCGTATCGGCAGGGGATTCACCCCTCCACTTT.

This clonotype was found a few times. V is TRBV6-2 or TRBV6-3 and J is TRBJ2-4; D unresolved. Germline CDR1 reads MNHEY; CDR2 reads SVGEGT. The CDR3 is made up of 14 amino acids. Trimming removed 1 base from V and 6 bases from J, with 10 bases in between. The CDR3 nucleotides read TGTGCCAGCAGTTACTTTACCGCGTCAAACATTCAGTACTTC. Its protein is CASSYFTASNIQYF.

The chain links TRBV6-2 or TRBV6-3 to TRBJ1-1; maybe TRBD1 (6 bases). With 6 bases removed from V and 1 base from J, the gap between germline ends came to 15 bases. Germline values: CDR1 MNHEY, CDR2 SVGEGT. This CDR3 region has 15 residues. CDR3 amino acids: CASSSDRIRNTEAFF. CDR3 bases: TGTGCCAGCAGCTCAGACAGGATCCGGAACACTGAAGCTTTCTTT.

This clonotype has a handful of counts. The chain recombines TRBV7-2 with TRBJ2-3, with 7 bases matching TRBD2. The V segment lost 2 bases and the J segment 6 bases; nucleotides outside the gene matches: 11. The CDR3 length is 16 residues. From germline, CDR1 is SGHTA and CDR2 FQGNSA. The CDR3 sequence: CASSLSWRLASDTQYF. The DNA of the CDR3 is TGTGCCAGCAGCTTAAGTTGGAGACTAGCTTCCGATACGCAGTATTTT.

This clonotype was observed a handful of times. The chain joins TRBV27 to TRBJ2-1; D is undetermined. Deletions cut 3 bases from V and 8 bases from J, with 20 bases between. The CDR3 extends over 16 amino acids. CDR1 and CDR2 (germline): MNHEY, SMNVEV (reference sequence). Written as DNA, the CDR3 is TGTGCCAGCAGTTTCAGGCGAACTGGCGAAGTGGATGAGCAGTTCTTC. Its protein is CASSFRRTGEVDEQFF.

This clonotype showed up just a few times. The gene calls are TRBV11-2 and TRBJ2-3; D is uncertain. Looked up from germline, CDR1 is SGHAT and CDR2 is FQNNGV. V was pared by 5 bases and J by 3 bases, with 9 bases between. The CDR3 totals 13 residues. In DNA, the CDR3 is TGTGCCAGCAGCATCTATGGGACAGATACGCAGTATTTT. As protein: CASSIYGTDTQYF. Combining the CDR3 with reference TRBV11-2 and TRBJ2-3 gives the whole variable domain EAGVAQSPRYKIIEKRQSVAFWCNPISGHATLYWYQQILGQGPKLLIQFQNNGVVDDSQLPKDRFSAERLKGVDSTLKIQPAKLEDSAVYLCASSIYGTDTQYFGPGTRLTVL.

The genes are TRBV5-5 and TRBJ1-3, with D possibly matching TRBD1 (6 bases). CDR1 and CDR2 (germline): SGHKS, YYEKEE (reference sequence). Trimming removed 4 bases at V and 4 bases at J, with 18 bases between. The CDR3 spans 16 residues. Here the CDR3 DNA reads TGTGCCAGCAGCCGGGGGATGGGGGCGGACGGAAACACCATATATTTT. It encodes CASSRGMGADGNTIYF.

This clonotype was observed at least ten times. J is TRBJ1-5 and V is TRBV12-3 or TRBV12-4, with D possibly TRBD1 on 6 matching bases. Trimming removed 6 bases from V and 6 bases from J, with 15 bases in between. The CDR3 consists of 14 residues. CDR3 protein: CASSLPGAPQPQHF. The CDR3 bases are TGTGCCAGCAGCCTCCCAGGGGCCCCTCAGCCCCAGCATTTT.

The chain combines TRBV12-3 or TRBV12-4 with TRBJ2-1; a weak D match, TRBD2 (5 bases). V lost 4 bases and J lost 7, with 11 bases in between. CDR3 length: 13 residues. CDR3 in amino acids: CASSSRGFNEQFF. CDR3 sequence (DNA): TGTGCCAGCAGTTCCCGGGGATTTAATGAGCAGTTCTTC.

The rearrangement joins TRBV6-5 to TRBJ1-1, with D perhaps TRBD1 (5 bases). CDR3 size: 15 residues. With 0 bases removed from V and 8 bases from J, the gap between germline ends came to 16 bases. Germline-derived CDR1 and CDR2 are MNHEY and SVGAGI. The CDR3: CASSYSQGGSLEAFF. The CDR3 nucleotides are TGTGCCAGCAGTTACTCGCAGGGTGGATCGTTAGAAGCTTTCTTT.

Only a few counts were recorded for this clonotype. V gene TRBV5-1 combines with J gene TRBJ2-7; tentatively, D is TRBD1 (6 bases). The germline V gene has CDR1 SGHRS and CDR2 YFSETQ. This CDR3 contains 15 residues. V gave up 0 bases and J gave up 2 bases, with 12 bases separating them. In DNA, the CDR3 is TGCGCCAGCAGCTTGGAAGTACAGGGCCCCTACGAGCAGTACTTC. It specifies CASSLEVQGPYEQYF.

This clonotype came up a few times. The V gene is TRBV20-1, the J gene TRBJ1-1, with 7 positions matching TRBD1. This CDR3 comprises 17 residues. CDR1 is DFQATT and CDR2 is SNEGSKA in the germline V gene (reference sequence). The ends lost 0 bases at V and 0 bases at J; junction bases unmatched: 10. The CDR3 nucleotides are TGCAGTGCTAGAGATGCCGGGGCACAGGGGATGAACACTGAAGCTTTCTTT. Translation gives CSARDAGAQGMNTEAFF.

The chain uses TRBV9 and TRBJ2-2; 10 bases map to TRBD1. Germline-derived CDR1 and CDR2 are SGDLS and YYNGEE. V lost 4 bases, J lost 4 bases, and 7 bases stayed unmatched. The CDR3 sequence is 16 residues long. DNA for the CDR3: TGTGCCAGCAGCTCCCGGACAGGGGGAAGCACCGGGGAGCTGTTTTTT. This sequence encodes CASSSRTGGSTGELFF.

This clonotype was detected a few times. This chain links TRBV20-1 with TRBJ2-1; D is unclear. Germline V CDR1 and CDR2: DFQATT, SNEGSKA (reference sequence). CDR3 length equals 14 residues. The V end lost 5 bases, the J end lost 3 bases, and 14 bases lay between the germline ends. The DNA of the CDR3 is TGCAGTGCTCCCTCCGGGTTCCACTACAATGAGCAGTTCTTC. Its translation is CSAPSGFHYNEQFF.

This clonotype came up many times. The chain couples TRBV10-3 to TRBJ2-3; no definite D call. V gave up 0 bases and J gave up 4 bases, with 8 bases separating them. The CDR3 length is 14 residues. The V gene's germline CDR1 is ENHRY and CDR2 SYGVKD. As DNA, the CDR3 is TGTGCCATCAGTGAGTCGATGAATCCAGATACGCAGTATTTT. Translation: CAISESMNPDTQYF.

This clonotype was observed a handful of times. V gene TRBV27 combines with J gene TRBJ2-1; TRBD2 matches at 16 bases. The junction had 4 bases not matched to a gene; V was cut back by 4 bases and J by 7 bases. This CDR3 is 16 amino acids long. The V gene's germline CDR1 is MNHEY and CDR2 SMNVEV (reference sequence). CDR3 sequence reads: CASSSGLAGGVNEQFF. CDR3 in DNA: TGTGCCAGCAGTTCGGGACTAGCGGGGGGGGTGAATGAGCAGTTCTTC.

This clonotype was seen a few times. The V call is TRBV6-1, the J call TRBJ2-1; possible D gene TRBD2, 6 bases. V shed 6 bases and J shed 0 bases, with 6 bases lying between them. The CDR3 is 13 amino acids. CDR1 and CDR2 (germline): MNHNS, SASEGT. The CDR3 nucleotides are TGTGCCAGCAGGGACTACTCCTACAATGAGCAGTTCTTC. Translation gives CASRDYSYNEQFF.

This clonotype was seen only a few times. V gene TRBV10-3 combines with J gene TRBJ2-1, with TRBD2 matching 11 bases. This CDR3 region has 14 residues. CDR1 and CDR2 (germline): ENHRY, SYGVKD. V lost 8 bases, J lost 4 bases, and 4 bases stayed unmatched. CDR3 sequence: CAIQPSGGYNEQFF. In DNA, the CDR3 is TGTGCCATCCAGCCTAGCGGGGGGTACAATGAGCAGTTCTTC.

This clonotype has ten or more counts. J is TRBJ1-4 and V is TRBV6-1; 8 bases line up with TRBD1. From germline, CDR1 is MNHNS and CDR2 SASEGT. There are 16 residues in the CDR3. The ends lost 5 bases at V and 0 bases at J; junction bases unmatched: 5. The CDR3 DNA reads TGTGCCAGCAGTCCGGGACAGGATACAACTAATGAAAAACTGTTTTTT. Translated: CASSPGQDTTNEKLFF.

This clonotype was recorded at least ten times. The V and J genes are TRBV5-1 and TRBJ2-5; 9 nucleotides agree with TRBD2. From germline, CDR1 is SGHRS and CDR2 YFSETQ. J lost 0 bases, V lost 0 bases, and 6 bases had no gene match. The CDR3 contains 17 residues. The chain's CDR3 is CASSLAETSGNQETQYF. CDR3 coding DNA: TGCGCCAGCAGCTTGGCCGAGACTAGCGGCAACCAAGAGACCCAGTACTTC.

This clonotype was detected only a few times. An end of the junction does not agree with germline; a read error may underlie this. The chain links TRBV7-8 to TRBJ2-1, with 9 positions matching TRBD1. The germline CDR1 and CDR2 sequences are SGHVS and FQNEAQ. This CDR3 region has 15 residues. The CDR3 protein is CASSVTGQGYSEQFF. CDR3 DNA sequence: TGTGCCAGCAGCGTAACGGGACAGGGTTACAGTGAGCAGTTCTTC.